This passage covers 9 T cell receptor beta chains from one sample sequenced in a study of blood T cell repertoires in COVID-19. Data came from immunoSEQ multiplex PCR; TCRdb stores just in-frame clones and leaves some out. The sample lists 400,000 to 450,000 clones, about 91% seen once, with around an eighth in the top ten. The specimen sequenced was peripheral blood. The receptors were sampled from a woman in her fifties or sixties with COVID-19, enrolled during active disease.

This clone was observed a few times. The chain is built from TRBV19 and TRBJ1-5; no firm D call. This CDR3 comprises 13 residues. The germline V and J ends were trimmed by 4 bases and 4 bases, with 8 bases remaining between them. The germline V gene encodes CDR1 LNHDA and CDR2 SQIVND (reference sequence). CDR3: CASSTLKNQPQHF. Written as DNA, the CDR3 is TGTGCCAGTAGTACCCTAAAAAATCAGCCCCAGCATTTT.

J is TRBJ1-1 and V is TRBV6-1; D may be TRBD1 (6 bases). Germline CDR1 MNHNS, CDR2 SASEGT. The CDR3 covers 12 residues. Trimming removed 3 bases at V and 9 bases at J, with 11 bases between. CDR3 coding DNA: TGTGCCAGCAGTGAGCAACAGGGTAAAGCTTTCTTT. This translates into CASSEQQGKAFF.

This clone was observed a single time. This sequence joins TRBV24-1 and TRBJ2-3, with 8 positions matching TRBD2. The germline V gene has CDR1 KGHDR and CDR2 SFDVKD. V shed 4 bases and J 3 bases; nucleotides not matched to a gene: 8. The CDR3 consists of 16 residues. The CDR3 bases are TGTGCCACCAGTGAGGGGACTAGAGGGCCAACAGATACGCAGTATTTT. Translated: CATSEGTRGPTDTQYF.

This chain links TRBV2 with TRBJ2-3; 14 bases fit TRBD2. Germline V lookup: CDR1 SNHLY, CDR2 FYNNEI. This CDR3 has 17 amino acids. The V segment lost 7 bases and the J segment 0 bases; nucleotides outside the gene matches: 6. The DNA for the CDR3 is TGTGCCAGCACCCGACTAGCGGGGGGGCCTAGCACAGATACGCAGTATTTT. Amino acid sequence: CASTRLAGGPSTDTQYF.

Only one count was recorded for this clone. The chain links TRBV11-1 to TRBJ2-7; tentatively, D is TRBD2 (5 bases). Germline loops: CDR1 SGHAT, CDR2 FQDESV (reference sequence). The CDR3 runs 13 residues. V was trimmed by 4 bases and J by 5 bases, leaving 12 bases between them. CDR3 nucleotides: TGTGCCAGCAGCTGGACCCGGGATGACGAGCAGTACTTC. This translates into CASSWTRDDEQYF. The variable domain in full, with the rest retrieved from reference TRBV11-1 and TRBJ2-7, is EAEVAQSPRYKITEKSQAVAFWCDPISGHATLYWYRQILGQGPELLVQFQDESVVDDSQLPKDRFSAERLKGVDSTLKIQPAELGDSAMYLCASSWTRDDEQYFGPGTRLTVT.

This clone has only a few counts. The rearrangement joins TRBV19 to TRBJ1-2; TRBD1 aligns across 7 bases. This CDR3 spans 13 amino acids. The germline gives CDR1 LNHDA, CDR2 SQIVND (reference sequence). V lost 10 bases, J lost 7 bases, and 12 bases stayed unmatched. CDR3 protein: CATGTTGALGYTF. The CDR3 DNA reads as TGTGCCACCGGGACCACAGGGGCTCTTGGCTACACCTTC.

CDR3 amino acids: CASSSPRDYYGYTF. The CDR3, as DNA: TGTGCCAGCAGCTCGCCGCGGGACTACTATGGCTACACCTTC. The gene calls are TRBV7-9 and TRBJ1-2; the D gene is possibly TRBD1 (5 bases). Germline CDR1 SEHNR, CDR2 FQNEAQ (reference sequence). Trimming left V 4 bases short and J 3 bases short, with 12 bases between. The CDR3 sequence is 14 residues long.

The gene calls are TRBV5-4 and TRBJ2-3; TRBD2 aligns across 8 bases. This CDR3 has 17 residues. Germline-derived CDR1 and CDR2 are SGHNT and YYREEE (reference sequence). V lost 0 bases to trimming and J lost 5 bases; unmatched junction nucleotides: 11. In DNA form, the CDR3 reads TGTGCCAGCAGCTTGGCCGAGACGGGGGGGCCGGGAGATACGCAGTATTTT. It encodes CASSLAETGGPGDTQYF.

CDR3 DNA: TGTGCGACCAGGGGACCCGGAAACACCATATATTTT. This encodes CATRGPGNTIYF. The rearrangement uses TRBV5-4 and TRBJ1-3; TRBD1 might be the D (6 bases). Germline CDR1 SGHNT, CDR2 YYREEE (reference sequence). This CDR3 has 12 residues. The variable domain in full, with the rest retrieved from reference TRBV5-4 and TRBJ1-3, is ETGVTQSPTHLIKTRGQQVTLRCSSQSGHNTVSWYQQALGQGPQFIFQYYREEENGRGNFPPRFSGLQFPNYSSELNVNALELDDSALYLCATRGPGNTIYFGEGSWLTVV.